This T cell receptor (beta chain) was profiled in a study of blood T cell repertoires in COVID-19. Background on the study: PBMCs, B-cell-depleted T cells, or T cells were the source of the cDNA or gDNA that made up the material.

As handled by the study authors: Amplification with reference gene primers provided the estimates of nucleated cell counts. TCRdb's copy holds only in-frame clones and misses some; the assay was immunoSEQ multiplex PCR. D and trimming were read from the DNA, whereas the V and J calls and clone size are those reported in that table. The sample records about 68,000 clones, nearly 90% being singletons. V was pared by 2 bases and J by 4 bases, with 4 bases of the junction left unmatched. Looked up from germline, CDR1 is SGDLS and CDR2 is YYNGEE. The CDR3 spans 16 residues. Enrollment of patients from Seattle took place during active infection, with longitudinal follow-up.

This clonotype was sampled from a woman between 50 and 59 years old with COVID-19, enrolled during active disease. The chain combines TRBV9 with TRBJ2-2; 11 nucleotides match TRBD1. The sequencing sample was made of peripheral blood. The CDR3 here is CASSVRTGGFTGELFF. The CDR3 nucleotides are TGTGCCAGCAGCGTTAGGACAGGGGGCTTCACCGGGGAGCTGTTTTTT.